What follows are 26 T cell receptor beta chains derived from one specimen sequenced in a study of blood T cell repertoires in COVID-19. Sequenced by immunoSEQ multiplex PCR; TCRdb stores in-frame clones only, minus some. The data hold fewer than 250,000 clones, with approximately 87% observed a single time. The sequencing input was peripheral blood. These receptors were collected from a woman in her forties or fifties with acute or convalescent COVID-19.

This clone came up once. The chain links TRBV11-2 to TRBJ2-3, with D uncertain. Per the germline V gene, CDR1 is SGHAT and CDR2 is FQNNGV. The CDR3 length is 13 residues. The V gene lost 5 bases and the J gene lost 4 bases, with 10 bases spanning the gap. CDR3 protein: CASSSLLADTQYF. The CDR3 DNA reads TGTGCCAGCAGCAGCCTTCTAGCAGATACGCAGTATTTT.

The chain couples TRBV5-1 to TRBJ2-7; 7 bases align to TRBD2. Germline V gene lookup returns CDR1 SGHRS and CDR2 YFSETQ. The CDR3 consists of 14 residues. With V trimmed by 4 bases and J by 2 bases, 6 bases remained unmatched. The CDR3 nucleotides read TGCGCCAGCAGCGTGGGCGGGACTACCTACGAGCAGTACTTC. Translated: CASSVGGTTYEQYF. The full variable domain, its missing parts supplied by reference TRBV5-1 and TRBJ2-7, is KAGVTQTPRYLIKTRGQQVTLSCSPISGHRSVSWYQQTPGQGLQFLFEYFSETQRNKGNFPGRFSGRQFSNSRSEMNVSTLELGDSALYLCASSVGGTTYEQYFGPGTRLTVT.

V and J are TRBV19 and TRBJ1-1; 9 positions agree with TRBD1. This CDR3 is built from 17 residues. The junction had 15 bases not matched to a gene; V was cut back by 6 bases and J by 4 bases. Germline V gene sequence: CDR1 LNHDA, CDR2 SQIVND (reference sequence). CDR3: CASRGTLTGGRGTEAFF. CDR3 bases: TGTGCCAGTAGGGGAACCTTAACAGGGGGCCGGGGCACTGAAGCTTTCTTT.

The chain combines TRBV2 with TRBJ1-2; 7 bases align to TRBD1. V shed 7 bases, J shed 4 bases, and the junction held 15 bases outside the gene matches. The CDR3 is 16 residues long. Germline values: CDR1 SNHLY, CDR2 FYNNEI. The CDR3 reads CASKGQKGLILYGYTF. Written as DNA, the CDR3 is TGTGCCAGCAAGGGACAGAAGGGATTAATCCTCTATGGCTACACCTTC.

The chain carries TRBV9 and TRBJ1-1; D perhaps matches TRBD1 (6 bases). CDR1 SGDLS and CDR2 YYNGEE come from the germline V gene. This CDR3 has 14 amino acids. V was clipped by 0 bases and J by 4 bases, with 10 bases between them. The CDR3 sequence is CASSVGGGGTEAFF. Written as DNA, the CDR3 is TGTGCCAGCAGCGTAGGGGGAGGGGGCACTGAAGCTTTCTTT.

The chain uses TRBV7-2 and TRBJ2-7, with a tentative D call TRBD1 (6 bases). V dropped 3 bases and J dropped 2 bases, with 14 bases sitting between them. The germline V gene has CDR1 SGHTA and CDR2 FQGNSA. There are 15 residues in the CDR3. DNA of the CDR3: TGTGCCAGCAGCTTTTCCAGGGGCCGAACCTACGAGCAGTACTTC. As protein: CASSFSRGRTYEQYF.

This clone was picked up a small number of times. CDR3 DNA sequence: TGTGCCAGCAGGACCAGGGATGGGAACACTGAAGCTTTCTTT. It codes for CASRTRDGNTEAFF. The gene calls are TRBV11-3 and TRBJ1-1, with a weak D call TRBD1 (5 bases). Deletions cut 6 bases from V and 1 base from J, with 12 bases between. This CDR3 spans 14 amino acids. Germline V gene data show CDR1 as SGHNT and CDR2 as YENEEA.

The V call is TRBV30, the J call TRBJ1-3, with D unclear. Trimming pared 3 bases from V and 2 bases from J, leaving 5 bases between. The length of the CDR3 is 12 residues. Germline V CDR1 and CDR2: GTSNPN, SVGIG (reference sequence). The CDR3 loop reads CAWSPAGNTIYF. CDR3 nucleotide sequence: TGTGCCTGGAGCCCGGCTGGAAACACCATATATTTT. Based on the CDR3 plus reference TRBV30 and TRBJ1-3, the full variable domain is SQTIHQWPATLVQPVGSPLSLECTVEGTSNPNLYWYRQAAGRGLQLLFYSVGIGQISSEVPQNLSASRPQDRQFILSSKKLLLSDSGFYLCAWSPAGNTIYFGEGSWLTVV.

The chain uses TRBV7-6 and TRBJ2-3; D might be TRBD2 (6 bases). Looked up from germline, CDR1 is SGHVS and CDR2 is FNYEAQ. The V gene lost 5 bases and the J gene lost 2 bases, with 14 bases spanning the gap. The CDR3 loop spans 15 amino acids. The chain's CDR3 is CASSLGRRHTDTQYF. DNA for the CDR3: TGTGCCAGCAGCCTAGGGAGGCGACACACAGATACGCAGTATTTT. Together with reference TRBV7-6 and TRBJ2-3, the CDR3 gives the full variable domain: GAGVSQSPRYKVTKRGQDVALRCDPISGHVSLYWYRQALGQGPEFLTYFNYEAQQDKSGLPNDRFSAERPEGSISTLTIQRTEQRDSAMYRCASSLGRRHTDTQYFGPGTRLTVL.

This clone has a handful of counts. The V call is TRBV2, the J call TRBJ2-7; D uncertain. The germline V and J ends were trimmed by 7 bases and 1 base, with 17 bases remaining between them. The CDR3 length is 15 residues. Per germline, CDR1 SNHLY and CDR2 FYNNEI. CDR3 residues: CASTWAGRASYEQYF. Written as DNA, the CDR3 is TGTGCCAGCACCTGGGCCGGAAGAGCATCCTACGAGCAGTACTTC.

The V gene is TRBV6-2 or TRBV6-3, the J gene TRBJ1-1; D is unclear. Trimming shortened V by 2 bases and J by 1 base, and 5 bases separated the two germline ends. The CDR3 length is 13 residues. Germline V gene sequence: CDR1 MNHEY, CDR2 SVGEGT. The CDR3, as DNA: TGTGCCAGCAGTTACGTAAAGAACACTGAAGCTTTCTTT. It codes for CASSYVKNTEAFF.

This clone was found once. This sequence joins TRBV7-3 and TRBJ1-1; no definite D call. The length of the CDR3 is 15 residues. V lost 2 bases to trimming and J lost 1 base, with 11 bases between them. In germline, CDR1 is SGHTA, CDR2 FQGTGA. The CDR3 loop is CASSLAQVRNTEAFF. Here the CDR3 DNA reads TGTGCCAGCAGCTTAGCCCAGGTCCGGAACACTGAAGCTTTCTTT.

This clone was counted once. The chain has TRBV7-8 and TRBJ2-5; TRBD2 agrees at 7 bases. Per the germline V gene, CDR1 is SGHVS and CDR2 is FQNEAQ. Trimming cost V 5 bases and J 5 bases; bases outside gene matches: 14. This CDR3 is 16 amino acids long. CDR3 sequence (DNA): TGTGCCAGCAGCACACAAATGGGGGGGACGATGGAGACCCAGTACTTC. Translation: CASSTQMGGTMETQYF.

The chain is built from TRBV5-4 and TRBJ1-1, with TRBD1 matching 7 bases. The germline V gene encodes CDR1 SGHNT and CDR2 YYREEE (reference sequence). This CDR3 contains 14 residues. Trimming at V came to 5 bases and at J to 2 bases, leaving 6 bases not matched to a gene. The DNA for the CDR3 is TGTGCCAGCAGAATAGGGACAGCAAACACTGAAGCTTTCTTT. Its protein product is CASRIGTANTEAFF.

The chain links TRBV19 to TRBJ1-2, with 10 bases that match TRBD1. V was clipped by 5 bases and J by 4 bases; unmatched bases: 7. This CDR3 spans 15 amino acids. The germline V gene encodes CDR1 LNHDA and CDR2 SQIVND (reference sequence). The CDR3 loop is CASSFRDRGTYGYTF. The CDR3 DNA follows: TGTGCCAGTAGTTTCCGGGACAGGGGCACCTATGGCTACACCTTC.

The rearrangement uses TRBV19 and TRBJ1-4; the D gene is possibly TRBD1 (6 bases). CDR3 length equals 13 residues. In germline, CDR1 is LNHDA, CDR2 SQIVND (reference sequence). Trimming shortened V by 7 bases and J by 14 bases, and 20 bases separated the two germline ends. This chain's CDR3 is CASTLDSRKGLFF. CDR3 DNA sequence: TGTGCCAGTACCCTGGACAGCCGAAAAGGGCTGTTTTTT.

The rearrangement uses TRBV2 and TRBJ1-5; D is perhaps TRBD1 (5 bases). The germline V and J ends were trimmed by 2 bases and 1 base, with 9 bases remaining between them. The CDR3 length is 15 residues. Germline V gene sequence: CDR1 SNHLY, CDR2 FYNNEI. This CDR3 reads CASSESGGSNQPQHF. The CDR3 DNA sequence: TGTGCCAGCAGTGAAAGCGGGGGGAGCAATCAGCCCCAGCATTTT.

V gene TRBV5-4 combines with J gene TRBJ1-1; 8 positions match TRBD1. CDR3 length: 15 residues. Looked up from germline, CDR1 is SGHNT and CDR2 is YYREEE (reference sequence). The trim removed 4 bases at V and 0 bases at J, leaving 5 bases unmatched. CDR3 in amino acids: CASSGDRIMNTEAFF. The DNA of the CDR3 is TGTGCCAGCAGCGGGGACAGGATAATGAACACTGAAGCTTTCTTT.

This clone has only one observation. The V gene is TRBV29-1, the J gene TRBJ1-2; 11 bases line up with TRBD1. This CDR3 is 15 amino acids long. With V trimmed by 4 bases and J by 6 bases, 10 bases remained unmatched. Germline CDR1 is SQVTM and CDR2 is ANQGSEA. CDR3 sequence reads: CSVARRTGGSDGYTF. CDR3 nucleotide sequence: TGCAGCGTTGCAAGGCGGACAGGGGGCTCGGATGGCTACACCTTC.

The chain recombines TRBV11-2 with TRBJ2-1; TRBD1 might be the D (5 bases). Trimming cost V 1 base and J 0 bases, with 10 bases left between them. This CDR3 is 16 amino acids long. CDR1 and CDR2 from the germline V gene are SGHAT and FQNNGV. In DNA form, the CDR3 reads TGTGCCAGCAGCTTAGTCCTGGGGCGCTCCTACAATGAGCAGTTCTTC. This gives the protein CASSLVLGRSYNEQFF.

The chain carries TRBV3-1 (or the pseudogene TRBV3-2) and TRBJ2-7, with D possibly being TRBD2 (6 bases). This CDR3 has 15 amino acids. The ends were cut back, 3 bases at V and 4 bases at J, with 16 bases in the middle. Germline assignment: CDR1 LGHDT and CDR2 YNNKEL (reference sequence). CDR3 DNA sequence: TGTGCCAGCAGCCATCACGGGGGTGGGGTTTACGAGCAGTACTTC. Amino acid sequence: CASSHHGGGVYEQYF.

V gene TRBV5-5 combines with J gene TRBJ1-3, with a weak D call TRBD1 (6 bases). V gave up 5 bases and J gave up 3 bases, with 9 bases separating them. CDR3 length equals 13 residues. Germline assignment: CDR1 SGHKS and CDR2 YYEKEE (reference sequence). The CDR3 protein is CASRLDSGNTIYF. CDR3 DNA sequence: TGTGCCAGCAGACTGGACAGTGGAAACACCATATATTTT.

This clone was recorded once. This chain connects TRBV27 to TRBJ2-1, with no clear D. The CDR3 is made up of 11 amino acids. Trimming took 7 bases from V and 8 from J, leaving 9 bases between them. CDR1 MNHEY and CDR2 SMNVEV come from the germline V gene (reference sequence). The CDR3 loop reads CASTNFHEQFF. CDR3 DNA sequence: TGTGCCAGCACGAACTTCCATGAGCAGTTCTTC.

The CDR3 spells CASSSGRITDTQYF. CDR3 nucleotides: TGTGCCAGCAGTAGCGGGAGGATAACAGATACGCAGTATTTT. The rearrangement links TRBV25-1 to TRBJ2-3; TRBD2 matches at 9 bases. Germline V gene lookup returns CDR1 MGHDK and CDR2 SYGVNS. The length of the CDR3 is 14 residues. V trimming: 5 bases; J trimming: 3 bases; junction bases outside the gene matches: 3.

The V gene is TRBV14, the J gene TRBJ1-2, with D perhaps matching TRBD1 (5 bases). V lost 4 bases and J 4 bases, leaving 10 bases between the germline ends. Germline lookup yields CDR1 SGHDN and CDR2 FVKESK. The CDR3 is 13 residues long. In DNA form, the CDR3 reads TGTGCCAGCAGCCCGATGACAGTCTATGGCTACACCTTC. This sequence encodes CASSPMTVYGYTF.

This clone was counted a single time. The rearrangement links TRBV9 to TRBJ2-3; TRBD2 agrees at 8 bases. Per germline, CDR1 SGDLS and CDR2 YYNGEE. V shed 0 bases, J shed 4 bases, and the junction held 1 base outside the gene matches. The CDR3 contains 14 residues. CDR3 in amino acids: CASSVAGGADTQYF. The CDR3 nucleotides are TGTGCCAGCAGCGTAGCGGGGGGGGCAGATACGCAGTATTTT.